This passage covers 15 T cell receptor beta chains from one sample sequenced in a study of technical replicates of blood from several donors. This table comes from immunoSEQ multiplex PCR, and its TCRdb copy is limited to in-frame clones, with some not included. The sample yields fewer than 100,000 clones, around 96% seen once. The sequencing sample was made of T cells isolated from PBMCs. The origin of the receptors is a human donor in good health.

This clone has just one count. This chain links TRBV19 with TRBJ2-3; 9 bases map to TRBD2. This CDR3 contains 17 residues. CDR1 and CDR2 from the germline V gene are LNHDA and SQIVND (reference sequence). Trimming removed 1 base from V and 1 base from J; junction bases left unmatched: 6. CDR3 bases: TGTGCCAGTAGTATAGTATGGGTAGCGGGAGGCACAGATACGCAGTATTTT. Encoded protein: CASSIVWVAGGTDTQYF.

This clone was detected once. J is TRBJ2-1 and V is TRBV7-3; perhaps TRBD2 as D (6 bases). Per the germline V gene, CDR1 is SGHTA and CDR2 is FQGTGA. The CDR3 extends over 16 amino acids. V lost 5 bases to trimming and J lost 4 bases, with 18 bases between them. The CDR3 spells CASSPPGVAEYNEQFF. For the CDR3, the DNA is TGTGCCAGCAGCCCCCCCGGGGTAGCGGAATACAATGAGCAGTTCTTC.

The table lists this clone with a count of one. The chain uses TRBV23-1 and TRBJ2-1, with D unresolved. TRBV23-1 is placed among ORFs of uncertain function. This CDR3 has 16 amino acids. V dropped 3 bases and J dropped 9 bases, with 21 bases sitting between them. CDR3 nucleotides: TGCGCCAGCAGTCATTCCGAGTCAGGTCGGAATCCTGAGCAGTTCTTC. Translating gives CASSHSESGRNPEQFF.

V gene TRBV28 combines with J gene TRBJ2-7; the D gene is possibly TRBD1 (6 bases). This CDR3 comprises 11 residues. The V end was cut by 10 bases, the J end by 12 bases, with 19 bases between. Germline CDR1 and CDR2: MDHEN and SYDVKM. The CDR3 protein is CATLYRDKLYF. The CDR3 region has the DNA TGTGCCACCCTGTACAGGGACAAGCTGTACTTC.

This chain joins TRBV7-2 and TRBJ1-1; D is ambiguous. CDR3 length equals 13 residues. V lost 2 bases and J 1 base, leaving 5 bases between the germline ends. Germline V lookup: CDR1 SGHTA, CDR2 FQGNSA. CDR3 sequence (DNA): TGTGCCAGCAGCTTAACTCAGAACACTGAAGCTTTCTTT. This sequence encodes CASSLTQNTEAFF. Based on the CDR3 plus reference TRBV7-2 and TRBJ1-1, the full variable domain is GAGVSQSPSNKVTEKGKDVELRCDPISGHTALYWYRQSLGQGLEFLIYFQGNSAPDKSGLPSDRFSAERTGGSVSTLTIQRTQQEDSAVYLCASSLTQNTEAFFGQGTRLTVV.

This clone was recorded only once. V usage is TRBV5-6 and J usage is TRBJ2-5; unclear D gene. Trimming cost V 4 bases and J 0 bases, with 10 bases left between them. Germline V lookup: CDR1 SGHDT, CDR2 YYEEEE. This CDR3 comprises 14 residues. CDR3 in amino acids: CASSLRHNQETQYF. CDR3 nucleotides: TGTGCCAGCAGCCTTAGACACAACCAAGAGACCCAGTACTTC.

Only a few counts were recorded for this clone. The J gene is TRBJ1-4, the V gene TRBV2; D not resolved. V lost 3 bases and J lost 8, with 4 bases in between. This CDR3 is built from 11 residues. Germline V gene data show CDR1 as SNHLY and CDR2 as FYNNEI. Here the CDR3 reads CASSEGEKLFF. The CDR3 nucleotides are TGTGCCAGCAGTGAGGGCGAAAAACTGTTTTTT. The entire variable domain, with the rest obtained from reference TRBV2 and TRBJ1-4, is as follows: EPEVTQTPSHQVTQMGQEVILRCVPISNHLYFYWYRQILGQKVEFLVSFYNNEISEKSEIFDDQFSVERPDGSNFTLKIRSTKLEDSAMYFCASSEGEKLFFGSGTQLSVL.

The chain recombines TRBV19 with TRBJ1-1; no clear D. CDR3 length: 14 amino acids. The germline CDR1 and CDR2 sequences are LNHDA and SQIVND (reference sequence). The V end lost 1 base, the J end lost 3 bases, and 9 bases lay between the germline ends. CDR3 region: CASSIALLDTEAFF. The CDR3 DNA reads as TGTGCCAGTAGTATAGCTTTACTGGACACTGAAGCTTTCTTT. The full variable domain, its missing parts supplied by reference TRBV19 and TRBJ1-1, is DGGITQSPKYLFRKEGQNVTLSCEQNLNHDAMYWYRQDPGQGLRLIYYSQIVNDFQKGDIAEGYSVSREKKESFPLTVTSAQKNPTAFYLCASSIALLDTEAFFGQGTRLTVV.

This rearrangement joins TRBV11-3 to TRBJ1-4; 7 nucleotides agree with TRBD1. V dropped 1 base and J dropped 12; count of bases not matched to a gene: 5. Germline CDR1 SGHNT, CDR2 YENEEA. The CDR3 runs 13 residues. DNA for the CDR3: TGTGCCAGCAGCTTAGCCCCGGACAGGCAACTGTTTTTT. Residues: CASSLAPDRQLFF.

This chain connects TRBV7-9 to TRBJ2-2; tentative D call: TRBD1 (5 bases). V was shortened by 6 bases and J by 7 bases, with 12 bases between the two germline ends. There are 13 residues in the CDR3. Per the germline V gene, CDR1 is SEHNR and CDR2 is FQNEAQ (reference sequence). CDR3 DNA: TGTGCCAGCAGACCATCAGGGATCGGGGAGCTGTTTTTT. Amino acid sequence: CASRPSGIGELFF.

The CDR3 DNA reads TGTGCCAGCAGCGGACCCGACGGGGATTCGGAGGGGGAGCTGTTTTTT. Its translation is CASSGPDGDSEGELFF. V usage is TRBV9 and J usage is TRBJ2-2, with D possibly TRBD2 on 5 matching bases. Trimming cost V 3 bases and J 8 bases, with 20 bases left between them. Germline V gives CDR1 SGDLS, CDR2 YYNGEE. The CDR3 totals 16 residues.

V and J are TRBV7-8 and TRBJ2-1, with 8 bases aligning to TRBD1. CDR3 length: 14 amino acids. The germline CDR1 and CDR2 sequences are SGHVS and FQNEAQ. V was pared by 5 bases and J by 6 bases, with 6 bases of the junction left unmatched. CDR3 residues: CASSPDRAGNEQFF. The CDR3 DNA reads TGTGCCAGCAGCCCGGACAGGGCGGGCAATGAGCAGTTCTTC.

CDR3 in DNA: TGTGCCAGCAGTTTTCCGGGACAGGGGGCGCTGAAAGAGCAGTTCTTC. This codes for CASSFPGQGALKEQFF. The gene calls are TRBV28 and TRBJ2-1; TRBD1 matches 12 bases. Germline CDR1 is MDHEN and CDR2 is SYDVKM. The junction had 10 bases not matched to a gene; V was cut back by 3 bases and J by 10 bases. The CDR3 contains 16 residues.

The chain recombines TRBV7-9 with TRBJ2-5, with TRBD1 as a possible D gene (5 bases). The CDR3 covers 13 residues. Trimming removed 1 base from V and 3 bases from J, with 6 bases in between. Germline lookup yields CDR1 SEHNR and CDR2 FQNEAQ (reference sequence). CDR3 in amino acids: CASSLVREETQYF. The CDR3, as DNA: TGTGCCAGCAGCTTAGTCAGGGAAGAGACCCAGTACTTC.

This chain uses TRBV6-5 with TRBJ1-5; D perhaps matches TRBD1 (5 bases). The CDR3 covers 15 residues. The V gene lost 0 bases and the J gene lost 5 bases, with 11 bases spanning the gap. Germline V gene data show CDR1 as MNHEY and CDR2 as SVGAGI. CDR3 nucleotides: TGTGCCAGCAGTTACTCGCCAGGGCTGGATCAGCCCCAGCATTTT. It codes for CASSYSPGLDQPQHF.